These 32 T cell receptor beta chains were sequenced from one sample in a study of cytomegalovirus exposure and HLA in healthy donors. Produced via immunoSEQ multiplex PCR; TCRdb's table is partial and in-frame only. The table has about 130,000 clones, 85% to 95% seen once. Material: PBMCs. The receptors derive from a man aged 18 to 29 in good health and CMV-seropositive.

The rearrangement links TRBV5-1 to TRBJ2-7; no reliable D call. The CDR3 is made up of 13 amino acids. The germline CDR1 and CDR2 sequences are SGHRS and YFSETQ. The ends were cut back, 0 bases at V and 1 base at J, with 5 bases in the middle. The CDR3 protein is CASSLAISYEQYF. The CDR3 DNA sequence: TGCGCCAGCAGCTTGGCCATTTCCTACGAGCAGTACTTC.

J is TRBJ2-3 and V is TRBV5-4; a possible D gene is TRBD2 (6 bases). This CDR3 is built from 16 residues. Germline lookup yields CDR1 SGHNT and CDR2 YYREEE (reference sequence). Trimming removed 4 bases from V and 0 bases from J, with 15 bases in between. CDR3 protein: CASSPSPSVSTDTQYF. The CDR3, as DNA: TGTGCCAGCAGCCCGTCCCCTAGCGTTAGCACAGATACGCAGTATTTT. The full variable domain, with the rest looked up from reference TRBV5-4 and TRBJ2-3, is ETGVTQSPTHLIKTRGQQVTLRCSSQSGHNTVSWYQQALGQGPQFIFQYYREEENGRGNFPPRFSGLQFPNYSSELNVNALELDDSALYLCASSPSPSVSTDTQYFGPGTRLTVL.

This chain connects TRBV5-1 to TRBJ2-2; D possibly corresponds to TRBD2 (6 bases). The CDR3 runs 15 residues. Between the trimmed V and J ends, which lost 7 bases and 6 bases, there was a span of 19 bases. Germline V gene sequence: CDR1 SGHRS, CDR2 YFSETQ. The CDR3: CASDPGRGFPGELFF. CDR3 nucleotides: TGCGCCAGCGACCCGGGACGGGGGTTTCCCGGGGAGCTGTTTTTT.

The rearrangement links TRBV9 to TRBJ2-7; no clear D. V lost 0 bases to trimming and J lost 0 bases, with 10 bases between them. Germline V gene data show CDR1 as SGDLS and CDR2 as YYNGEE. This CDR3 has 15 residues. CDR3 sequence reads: CASSVGVSASYEQYF. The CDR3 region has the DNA TGTGCCAGCAGCGTAGGGGTCAGCGCCTCCTACGAGCAGTACTTC.

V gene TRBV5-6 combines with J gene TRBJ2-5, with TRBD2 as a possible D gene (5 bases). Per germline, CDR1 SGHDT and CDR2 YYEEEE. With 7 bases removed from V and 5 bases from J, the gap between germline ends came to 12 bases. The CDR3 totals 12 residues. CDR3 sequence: CASGRVRETQYF. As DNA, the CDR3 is TGTGCCAGCGGGAGAGTAAGGGAGACCCAGTACTTC. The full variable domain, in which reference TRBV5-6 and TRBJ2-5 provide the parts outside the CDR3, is DAGVTQSPTHLIKTRGQQVTLRCSPKSGHDTVSWYQQALGQGPQFIFQYYEEEERQRGNFPDRFSGHQFPNYSSELNVNALLLGDSALYLCASGRVRETQYFGPGTRLLVL.

Here the CDR3 reads CASSVNSWETQYF. CDR3 nucleotides: TGTGCCAGCAGTGTGAATAGCTGGGAGACCCAGTACTTC. The chain combines TRBV2 with TRBJ2-5; D unclear. Trimming cost V 4 bases and J 5 bases, with 11 bases left between them. Germline-derived CDR1 and CDR2 are SNHLY and FYNNEI. The CDR3 is made up of 13 amino acids.

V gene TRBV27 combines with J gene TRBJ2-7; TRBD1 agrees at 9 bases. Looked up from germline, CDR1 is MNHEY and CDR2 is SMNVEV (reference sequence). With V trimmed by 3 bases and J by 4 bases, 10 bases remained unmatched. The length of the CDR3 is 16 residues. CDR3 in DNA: TGTGCCAGCAGTTTCCTAAGGGGGACAGGGAAATACGAGCAGTACTTC. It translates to CASSFLRGTGKYEQYF.

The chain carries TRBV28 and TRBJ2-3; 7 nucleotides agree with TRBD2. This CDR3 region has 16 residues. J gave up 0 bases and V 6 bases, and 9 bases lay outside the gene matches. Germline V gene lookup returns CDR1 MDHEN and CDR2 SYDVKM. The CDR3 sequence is CASRYLAVTSTDTQYF. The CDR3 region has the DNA TGTGCCAGCAGATATCTAGCGGTGACTAGCACAGATACGCAGTATTTT.

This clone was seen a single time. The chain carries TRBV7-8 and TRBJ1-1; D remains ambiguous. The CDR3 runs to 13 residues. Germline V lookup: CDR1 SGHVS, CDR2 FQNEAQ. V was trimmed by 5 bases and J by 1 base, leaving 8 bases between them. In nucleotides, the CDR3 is TGTGCCAGCAGCCAGGATAGGAACACTGAAGCTTTCTTT. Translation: CASSQDRNTEAFF.

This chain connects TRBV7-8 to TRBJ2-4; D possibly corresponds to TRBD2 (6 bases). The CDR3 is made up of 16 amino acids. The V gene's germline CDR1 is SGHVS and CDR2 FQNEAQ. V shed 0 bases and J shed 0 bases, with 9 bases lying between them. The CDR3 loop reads CASSLAGTVAKNIQYF. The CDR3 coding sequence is TGTGCCAGCAGCTTAGCCGGGACTGTAGCCAAAAACATTCAGTACTTC.

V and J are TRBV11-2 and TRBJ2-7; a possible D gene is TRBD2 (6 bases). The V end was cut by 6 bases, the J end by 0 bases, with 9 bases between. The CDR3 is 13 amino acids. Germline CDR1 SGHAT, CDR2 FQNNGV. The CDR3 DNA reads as TGTGCCAGCAGGGGGGACTTCTCCTACGAGCAGTACTTC. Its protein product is CASRGDFSYEQYF.

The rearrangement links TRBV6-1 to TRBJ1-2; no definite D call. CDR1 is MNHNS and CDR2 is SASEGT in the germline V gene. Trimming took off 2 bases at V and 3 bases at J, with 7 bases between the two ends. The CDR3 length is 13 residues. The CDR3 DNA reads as TGTGCCAGCAGTGAAACATTTTACTATGGCTACACCTTC. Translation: CASSETFYYGYTF.

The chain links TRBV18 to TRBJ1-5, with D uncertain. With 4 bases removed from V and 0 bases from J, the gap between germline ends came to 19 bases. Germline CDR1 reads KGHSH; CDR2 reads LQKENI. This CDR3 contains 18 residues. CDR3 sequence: CASSHRAKRGNSNQPQHF. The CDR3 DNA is TGTGCCAGCTCACATCGGGCTAAGAGAGGGAATAGCAATCAGCCCCAGCATTTT.

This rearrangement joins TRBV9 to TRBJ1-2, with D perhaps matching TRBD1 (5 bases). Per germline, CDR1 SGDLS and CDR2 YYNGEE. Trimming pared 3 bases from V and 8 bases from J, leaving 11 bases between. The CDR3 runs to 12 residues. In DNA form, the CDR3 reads TGTGCCAGCAGCGGAAGACAGTCCGGCTACACCTTC. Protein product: CASSGRQSGYTF.

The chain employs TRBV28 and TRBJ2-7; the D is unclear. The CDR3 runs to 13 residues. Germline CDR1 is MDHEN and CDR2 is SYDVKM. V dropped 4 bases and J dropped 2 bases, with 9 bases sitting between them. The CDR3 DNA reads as TGTGCCAGCAGTTCAGGAATTGCCTACGAGCAGTACTTC. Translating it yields CASSSGIAYEQYF.

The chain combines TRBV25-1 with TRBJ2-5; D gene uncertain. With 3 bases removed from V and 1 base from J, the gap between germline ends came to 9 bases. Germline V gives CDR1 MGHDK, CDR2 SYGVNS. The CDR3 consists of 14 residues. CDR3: CASSEAALQETQYF. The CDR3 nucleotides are TGTGCCAGCAGTGAGGCGGCTCTCCAAGAGACCCAGTACTTC.

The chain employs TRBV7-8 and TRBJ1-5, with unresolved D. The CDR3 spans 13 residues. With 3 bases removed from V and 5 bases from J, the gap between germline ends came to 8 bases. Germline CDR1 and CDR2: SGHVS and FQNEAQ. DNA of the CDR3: TGTGCCAGCAGCTTTCGAGTCGATCAGCCCCAGCATTTT. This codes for CASSFRVDQPQHF.

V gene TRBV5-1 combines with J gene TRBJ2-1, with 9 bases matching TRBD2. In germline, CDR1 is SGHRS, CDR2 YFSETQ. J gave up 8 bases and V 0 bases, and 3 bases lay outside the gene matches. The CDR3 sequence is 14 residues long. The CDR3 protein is CASSLVAGEDEQFF. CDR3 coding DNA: TGCGCCAGCAGCTTGGTAGCGGGAGAGGATGAGCAGTTCTTC.

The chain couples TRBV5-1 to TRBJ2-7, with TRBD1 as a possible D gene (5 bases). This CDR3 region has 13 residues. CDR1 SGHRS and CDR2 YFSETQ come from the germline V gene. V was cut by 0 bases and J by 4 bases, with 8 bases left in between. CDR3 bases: TGCGCCAGCAGCTTGGCCCCAGGGTACGAGCAGTACTTC. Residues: CASSLAPGYEQYF. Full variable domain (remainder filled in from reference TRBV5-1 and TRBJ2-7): KAGVTQTPRYLIKTRGQQVTLSCSPISGHRSVSWYQQTPGQGLQFLFEYFSETQRNKGNFPGRFSGRQFSNSRSEMNVSTLELGDSALYLCASSLAPGYEQYFGPGTRLTVT.

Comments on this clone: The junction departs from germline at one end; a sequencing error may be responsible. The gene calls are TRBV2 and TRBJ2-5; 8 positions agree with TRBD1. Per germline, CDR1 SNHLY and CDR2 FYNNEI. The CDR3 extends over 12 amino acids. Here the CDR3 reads CAGRQGWETQYF. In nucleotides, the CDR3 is TGTGCCGGCAGACAGGGGTGGGAGACCCAGTACTTC.

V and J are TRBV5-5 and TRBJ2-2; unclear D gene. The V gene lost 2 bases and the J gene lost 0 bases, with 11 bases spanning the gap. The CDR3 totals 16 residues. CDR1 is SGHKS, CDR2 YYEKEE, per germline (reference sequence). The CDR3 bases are TGTGCCAGCAGCTTTGATTCGGGTGCGAACACCGGGGAGCTGTTTTTT. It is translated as CASSFDSGANTGELFF.

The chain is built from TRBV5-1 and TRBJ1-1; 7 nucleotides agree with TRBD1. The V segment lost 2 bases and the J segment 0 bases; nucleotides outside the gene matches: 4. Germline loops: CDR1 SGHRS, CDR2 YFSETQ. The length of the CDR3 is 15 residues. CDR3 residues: CASSLTGDLNTEAFF. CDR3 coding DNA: TGCGCCAGCAGCTTAACAGGGGACCTGAACACTGAAGCTTTCTTT.

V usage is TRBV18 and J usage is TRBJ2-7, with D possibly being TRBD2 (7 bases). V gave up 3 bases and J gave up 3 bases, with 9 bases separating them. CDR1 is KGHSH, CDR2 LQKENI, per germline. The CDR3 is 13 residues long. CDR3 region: CASSPRGGYEQYF. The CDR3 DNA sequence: TGTGCCAGCTCACCGAGGGGGGGCTACGAGCAGTACTTC.

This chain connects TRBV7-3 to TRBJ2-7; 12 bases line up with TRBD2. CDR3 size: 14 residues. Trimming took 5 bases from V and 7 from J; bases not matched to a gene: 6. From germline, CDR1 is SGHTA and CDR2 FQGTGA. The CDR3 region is CASSPSGLAGEQYF. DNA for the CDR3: TGTGCCAGCAGCCCGAGCGGACTAGCGGGAGAGCAGTACTTC.

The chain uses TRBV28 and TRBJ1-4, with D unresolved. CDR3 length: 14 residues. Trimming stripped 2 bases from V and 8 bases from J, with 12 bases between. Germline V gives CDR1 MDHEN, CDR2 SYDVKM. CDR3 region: CASSLGPPWEKLFF. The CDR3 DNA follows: TGTGCCAGCAGTTTAGGCCCCCCGTGGGAAAAACTGTTTTTT.

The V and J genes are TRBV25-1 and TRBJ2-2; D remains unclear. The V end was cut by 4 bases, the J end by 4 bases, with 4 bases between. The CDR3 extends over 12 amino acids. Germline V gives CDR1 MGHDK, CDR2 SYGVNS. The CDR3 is CASSGGTGELFF. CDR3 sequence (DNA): TGTGCCAGCAGTGGAGGCACCGGGGAGCTGTTTTTT.

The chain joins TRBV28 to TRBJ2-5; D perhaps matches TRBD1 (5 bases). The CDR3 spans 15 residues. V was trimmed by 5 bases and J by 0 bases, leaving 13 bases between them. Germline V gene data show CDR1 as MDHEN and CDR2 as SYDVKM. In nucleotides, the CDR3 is TGTGCCAGCAGTCACTCGACAGCGTACCAAGAGACCCAGTACTTC. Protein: CASSHSTAYQETQYF.

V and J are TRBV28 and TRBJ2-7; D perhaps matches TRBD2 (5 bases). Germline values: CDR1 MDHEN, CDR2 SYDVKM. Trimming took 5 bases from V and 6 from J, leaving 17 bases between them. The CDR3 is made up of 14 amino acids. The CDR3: CASSPIGLTGEQYF. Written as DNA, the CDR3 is TGTGCCAGCAGTCCGATCGGACTGACCGGCGAGCAGTACTTC.

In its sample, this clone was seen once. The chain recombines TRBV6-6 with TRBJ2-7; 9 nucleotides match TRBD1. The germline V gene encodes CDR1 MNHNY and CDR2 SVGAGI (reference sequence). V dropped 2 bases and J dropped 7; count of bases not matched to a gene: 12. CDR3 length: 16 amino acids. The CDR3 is CASSYLLGQGFGEQYF. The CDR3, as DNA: TGTGCCAGCAGTTACCTACTGGGACAGGGATTCGGAGAGCAGTACTTC.

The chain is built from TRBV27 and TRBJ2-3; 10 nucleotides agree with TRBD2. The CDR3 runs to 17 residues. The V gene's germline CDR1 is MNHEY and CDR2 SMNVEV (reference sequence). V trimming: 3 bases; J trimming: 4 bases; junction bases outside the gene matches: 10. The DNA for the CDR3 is TGTGCCAGCAGTTTTTCAGGAGCGGGAGGGCTATCAGATACGCAGTATTTT. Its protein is CASSFSGAGGLSDTQYF.

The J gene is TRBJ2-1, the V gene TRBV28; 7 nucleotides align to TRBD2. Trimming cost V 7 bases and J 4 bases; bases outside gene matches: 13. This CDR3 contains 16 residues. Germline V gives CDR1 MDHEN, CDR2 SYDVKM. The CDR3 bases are TGTGCCAGCACCCCCCTCACGTCGGGAGGTTACAATGAGCAGTTCTTC. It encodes CASTPLTSGGYNEQFF.

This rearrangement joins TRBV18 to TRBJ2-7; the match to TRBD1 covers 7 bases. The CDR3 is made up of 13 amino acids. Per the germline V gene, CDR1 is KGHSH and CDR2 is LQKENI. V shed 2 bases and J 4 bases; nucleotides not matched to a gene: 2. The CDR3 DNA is TGTGCCAGCTCACCAGTACAGGGGTACGAGCAGTACTTC. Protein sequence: CASSPVQGYEQYF.